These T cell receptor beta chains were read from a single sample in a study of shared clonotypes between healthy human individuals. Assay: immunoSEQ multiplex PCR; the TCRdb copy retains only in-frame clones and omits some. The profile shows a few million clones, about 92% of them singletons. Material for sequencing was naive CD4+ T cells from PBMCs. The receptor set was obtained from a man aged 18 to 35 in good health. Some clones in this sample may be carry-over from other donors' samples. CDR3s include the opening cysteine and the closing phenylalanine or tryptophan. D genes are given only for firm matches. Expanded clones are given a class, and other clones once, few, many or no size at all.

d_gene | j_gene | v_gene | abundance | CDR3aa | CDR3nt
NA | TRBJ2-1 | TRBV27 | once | CASSLGTMGNEQFF | TGTGCCAGCAGTTTAGGGACGATGGGGAATGAGCAGTTCTTC
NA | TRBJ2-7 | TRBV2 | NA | CASRLGTYEQYF | TGTGCCAGCAGGTTGGGGACCTACGAGCAGTACTTC
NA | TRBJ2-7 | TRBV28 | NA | CASSPFIWRGSYEQYF | TGTGCCAGCAGCCCGTTTATCTGGAGAGGGTCCTACGAGCAGTACTTC
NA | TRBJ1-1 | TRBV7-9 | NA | CASSLGGGNTEAFF | TGTGCCAGCAGCTTAGGGGGAGGGAACACTGAAGCTTTCTTT
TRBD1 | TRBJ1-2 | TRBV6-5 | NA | CASSYRDRGFGYTF | TGTGCCAGCAGTTACCGGGACAGGGGGTTTGGCTACACCTTC
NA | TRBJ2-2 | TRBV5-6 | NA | CASSYPGGGELFF | TGTGCCAGCAGCTACCCCGGGGGCGGGGAGCTGTTTTTT
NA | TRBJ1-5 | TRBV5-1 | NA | CASSLLGEGNQPQHF | TGCGCCAGCAGCTTGTTGGGAGAGGGCAATCAGCCCCAGCATTTT
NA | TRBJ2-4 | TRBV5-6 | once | CASSSLGDRSKNIQYF | TGTGCCAGCAGCTCCTTGGGGGATAGGTCCAAAAACATTCAGTACTTC
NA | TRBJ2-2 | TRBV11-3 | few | CASSFFGRNTGELFF | TGTGCCAGCAGCTTCTTCGGCAGGAACACCGGGGAGCTGTTTTTT
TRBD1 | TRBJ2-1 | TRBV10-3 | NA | CAINDGGQGSYNEQFF | TGTGCCATAAATGACGGGGGACAGGGATCCTACAATGAGCAGTTCTTC
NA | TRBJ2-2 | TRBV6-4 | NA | CASSDEGIAGELFF | TGTGCCAGCAGTGACGAGGGAATCGCCGGGGAGCTGTTTTTT
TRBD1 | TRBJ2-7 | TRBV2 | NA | CASRTGPYEQYF | TGTGCCAGCAGGACAGGGCCCTACGAGCAGTACTTC
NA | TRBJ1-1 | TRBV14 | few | CASSQDQGTEAFF | TGTGCCAGCAGCCAAGATCAGGGGACTGAAGCTTTCTTT
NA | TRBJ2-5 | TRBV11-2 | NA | CASSFGSQETQYF | TGTGCCAGCAGCTTCGGGTCCCAAGAGACCCAGTACTTC
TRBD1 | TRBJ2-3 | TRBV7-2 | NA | CASSFRQGRLDTQYF | TGTGCCAGCAGCTTCAGACAGGGGAGGTTGGATACGCAGTATTTT
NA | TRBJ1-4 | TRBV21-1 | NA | CASSGDTGAPCRGFF | TGTGCCAGCAGCGGTGATACAGGGGCCCCATGTAGGGGATTTTTT
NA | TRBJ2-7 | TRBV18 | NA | CASSPTQMGYEQYF | TGTGCCAGCTCACCAACCCAGATGGGCTACGAGCAGTACTTC
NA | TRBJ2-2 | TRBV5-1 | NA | CASSFEGTGELFF | TGCGCCAGCAGTTTTGAGGGAACCGGGGAGCTGTTTTTT
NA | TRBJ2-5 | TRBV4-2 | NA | CASSHRERGRETQYF | TGTGCCAGCAGCCATAGGGAGAGGGGCCGGGAGACCCAGTACTTC
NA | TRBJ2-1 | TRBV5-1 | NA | CTSSRTASYNEQFF | TGCACGAGCTCGCGGACTGCTTCCTACAATGAGCAGTTCTTC
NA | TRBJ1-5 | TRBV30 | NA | CAWSVGYTLSNQPQHF | TGTGCCTGGAGTGTCGGGTATACATTAAGCAATCAGCCCCAGCATTTT
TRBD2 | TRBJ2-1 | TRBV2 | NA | CASKETSGRVDEQFF | TGTGCCAGCAAGGAGACTAGCGGGAGGGTAGATGAGCAGTTCTTC
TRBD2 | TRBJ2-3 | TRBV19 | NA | CASSIREGLDTQYF | TGTGCCAGTAGTATCCGGGAGGGCCTGGATACGCAGTATTTT
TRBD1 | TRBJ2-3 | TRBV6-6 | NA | CASRTGYTDTQYF | TGTGCCAGCAGGACAGGGTACACAGATACGCAGTATTTT
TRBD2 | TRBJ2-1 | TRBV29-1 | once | CSVGHGRAFLNEQFF | TGCAGCGTTGGTCACGGGAGGGCCTTCCTCAATGAGCAGTTCTTC
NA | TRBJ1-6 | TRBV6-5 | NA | CASSYSRQNHSPLHF | TGTGCCAGCAGTTACTCGAGGCAGAACCATTCACCCCTCCACTTT
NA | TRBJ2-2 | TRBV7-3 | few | CASSRSSDSANTGELFF | TGTGCCAGCAGCCGATCCTCGGACAGCGCGAACACCGGGGAGCTGTTTTTT
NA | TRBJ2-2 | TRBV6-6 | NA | CASSLGVNTGELFF | TGTGCCAGCAGTCTAGGAGTCAACACCGGGGAGCTGTTTTTT
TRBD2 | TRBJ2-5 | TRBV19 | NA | CASSIVAGGETQYF | TGTGCCAGTAGTATCGTAGCGGGAGGAGAGACCCAGTACTTC
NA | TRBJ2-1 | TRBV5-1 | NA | CASSPTSGGYNEQFF | TGCGCCAGCAGCCCCACGAGCGGAGGGTACAATGAGCAGTTCTTC
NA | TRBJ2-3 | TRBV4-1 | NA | CASSQEGSVRRTQYF | TGCGCCAGCAGCCAAGAGGGGTCTGTACGGCGCACGCAGTATTTT
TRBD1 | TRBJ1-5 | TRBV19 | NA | CASRLTGTGNQPQHF | TGTGCCAGCCGCCTCACCGGGACAGGCAATCAGCCCCAGCATTTT
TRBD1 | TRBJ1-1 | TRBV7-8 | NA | CASSRSRGENTEAFF | TGTGCCAGCAGCAGATCCAGGGGGGAGAACACTGAAGCTTTCTTT
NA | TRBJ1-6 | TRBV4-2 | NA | CASSARLTGINSPLHF | TGTGCCAGCAGCGCTCGCCTTACAGGGATCAATTCACCCCTCCACTTT
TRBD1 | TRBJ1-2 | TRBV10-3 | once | CAISLDRAYGYTF | TGTGCCATCAGTTTGGACAGGGCCTATGGCTACACCTTC
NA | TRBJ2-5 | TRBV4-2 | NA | CASSQAGETQYF | TGTGCCAGCAGCCAAGCGGGAGAGACCCAGTACTTC
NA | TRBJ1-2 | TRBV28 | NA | CASADRRGTTF | TGTGCCAGCGCGGACCGGAGGGGTACTACCTTC
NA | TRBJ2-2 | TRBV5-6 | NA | CASSGGFTNTGELFF | TGTGCCAGCAGCGGGGGCTTTACTAACACCGGGGAGCTGTTTTTT
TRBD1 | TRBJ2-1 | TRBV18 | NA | CASPPGTGQLTEQFF | TGTGCCAGCCCACCCGGGACAGGGCAACTAACTGAGCAGTTCTTC
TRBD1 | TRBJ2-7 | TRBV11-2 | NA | CASSLEGDRGYEQYF | TGTGCCAGCAGCTTAGAAGGGGACAGAGGCTACGAGCAGTACTTC
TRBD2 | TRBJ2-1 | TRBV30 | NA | CAWDGRGTPGVNEQFF | TGTGCCTGGGACGGGCGGGGGACTCCGGGAGTCAATGAGCAGTTCTTC
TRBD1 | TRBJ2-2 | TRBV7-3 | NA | CASSTGANTGELFF | TGTGCCAGCAGCACAGGGGCGAACACCGGGGAGCTGTTTTTT
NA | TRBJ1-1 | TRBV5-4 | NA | CASSLRVDTEAFF | TGTGCCAGCAGTCTGCGGGTTGACACTGAAGCTTTCTTT